The 7 T cell receptor beta chains below all came from one sample that was sequenced in a study of spatial heterogeneity in lung cancer. TCRdb analysed the 5' RACE reads with MiXCR anew, one entry per CDR3 protein. The sample shows about 120,000 distinct CDR3 sequences, 11% of them seen only once. Time point defined: blood at routine non-recurrence follow-up after resection. Source: PBMCs, taken at follow-up. The receptors were gathered from a female donor with early-stage non-small cell lung cancer.

This clonotype has a count of ten or more. The gene calls are TRBV10-3 and TRBJ1-5; a possible D gene is TRBD1 (6 bases). CDR1 is ENHRY, CDR2 SYGVKD, per germline. This CDR3 contains 14 residues. Trimming took off 2 bases at V and 6 bases at J, with 11 bases between the two ends. This CDR3 reads CAISETGASQPQHF. The DNA of the CDR3 is TGTGCCATCAGTGAGACGGGGGCGAGTCAGCCCCAGCATTTT.

The chain couples TRBV2 to TRBJ1-5, with a weak D call TRBD1 (5 bases). Trimming removed 4 bases from V and 6 bases from J, with 13 bases in between. The CDR3 spans 14 residues. Germline V gene data show CDR1 as SNHLY and CDR2 as FYNNEI. CDR3 amino acids: CASSGTLTAQPQHF. The CDR3 region has the DNA TGTGCCAGCAGTGGAACCCTGACAGCTCAGCCCCAGCATTTT. Filled out from reference TRBV2 and TRBJ1-5, the complete variable domain reads EPEVTQTPSHQVTQMGQEVILRCVPISNHLYFYWYRQILGQKVEFLVSFYNNEISEKSEIFDDQFSVERPDGSNFTLKIRSTKLEDSAMYFCASSGTLTAQPQHFGDGTRLSIL.

The chain couples TRBV20-1 to TRBJ2-1; D is unclear. Germline loops: CDR1 DFQATT, CDR2 SNEGSKA (reference sequence). CDR3 length equals 14 residues. With 0 bases removed from V and 6 bases from J, the gap between germline ends came to 12 bases. As DNA, the CDR3 is TGCAGTGCTAGAGAAGTCCGGAAACCCAATGAGCAGTTCTTC. This codes for CSAREVRKPNEQFF.

V is TRBV29-1 and J is TRBJ1-2; D is unresolved. The germline V gene encodes CDR1 SQVTM and CDR2 ANQGSEA. The V gene lost 0 bases and the J gene lost 8 bases, with 13 bases spanning the gap. The CDR3 has 13 amino acids. CDR3 residues: CSVEDLLGKGYTF. In nucleotides, the CDR3 is TGCAGCGTTGAAGATCTTCTAGGCAAGGGCTACACCTTC.

The table lists this clonotype with a few counts. This CDR3 is CASSPAGYTDTQYF. CDR3 nucleotides: TGTGCCAGCAGTCCCGCCGGCTACACAGATACGCAGTATTTT. This chain connects TRBV12-3 or TRBV12-4 to TRBJ2-3; D ambiguous. The length of the CDR3 is 14 residues. V was pared by 5 bases and J by 2 bases, with 11 bases between.

This clonotype was seen ten or more times. V gene TRBV10-3 combines with J gene TRBJ1-5; the match to TRBD1 covers 7 bases. CDR1 is ENHRY and CDR2 is SYGVKD in the germline V gene. Trimming at V came to 9 bases and at J to 3 bases, leaving 8 bases not matched to a gene. This CDR3 comprises 14 residues. CDR3 loop: CAISTGVDNQPQHF. The DNA for the CDR3 is TGTGCCATTTCTACAGGGGTGGACAATCAGCCCCAGCATTTT.

This clonotype was counted a few times. V gene TRBV24-1 combines with J gene TRBJ2-1, with D maybe TRBD2 (5 bases). V lost 1 base to trimming and J lost 4 bases, with 19 bases between them. CDR3 length: 18 amino acids. Germline CDR1 KGHDR, CDR2 SFDVKD. CDR3 nucleotides: TGTGCCACCAGTGATTTTCCCCTAATGGGAGCGAAGTACAATGAGCAGTTCTTC. It translates to CATSDFPLMGAKYNEQFF.